This record concerns one T cell receptor beta chain sequence. Its cognate antigen is unknown. Since all of the isolated RNA was reverse transcribed, expressed TCRB transcripts were what got sequenced. Sequencing used immunoSEQ multiplex PCR; TCRdb keeps in-frame clones, though not all of them. The sample lists more than 300,000 clones; 8% were seen once. The data are from a study of beta chain features in type 1 diabetes. Study outcomes and limitations: Naive, central memory and regulatory TCRB repertoires appeared more similar among patients than healthy donors.

This CDR3 has 12 amino acids. Trimming took off 1 base at V and 7 bases at J, with 8 bases between the two ends. CDR1 is SGHAT, CDR2 FQNNGV, per germline. The rearrangement uses TRBV11-2 and TRBJ2-7; D possibly corresponds to TRBD2 (5 bases). Material: central memory CD4+ T cells from blood. This clonotype was obtained from a woman aged 18-29 years in good health. CDR3 nucleotide sequence: TGTGCCAGCAGCTTAGGAACGGGGGAGCAGTACTTC. Its translation is CASSLGTGEQYF.